The next 27 T cell receptor beta chains were all read from a single sample in a study of blood T cell repertoires in COVID-19 (TCRdb year 2020). Library preparation used the immunoSEQ multiplex PCR assay. TCRdb took this table from immuneACCESS and kept in-frame rearrangements with V and J called. Such tables lack part of the clones; where checked against another copy, unresolved V genes explain under half of the gap, and the rest is unexplained. The table for this sample lists more than 130,000 clones; approximately 90% of them were counted only once. Roughly 4% of the sample belongs to the ten largest clones. Sequences were obtained from peripheral blood. These receptors were taken from a woman in her forties with acute or convalescent COVID-19.

The chain recombines TRBV7-9 with TRBJ1-2; 10 bases are a match to TRBD1. CDR1 is SEHNR, CDR2 FQNEAQ, per germline (reference sequence). The CDR3 sequence is 16 residues long. V lost 3 bases, J lost 4 bases, and 8 bases stayed unmatched. The CDR3 bases are TGTGCCAGCAGCTTCAATGGACAGGGGGGATCCTATGGCTACACCTTC. Its protein is CASSFNGQGGSYGYTF.

This chain's CDR3 is CASSFGWDRDNYGYTF. CDR3 DNA: TGTGCCAGCAGCTTCGGTTGGGACAGGGACAACTATGGCTACACCTTC. The genes are TRBV7-9 and TRBJ1-2, with 9 bases matching TRBD1. The length of the CDR3 is 16 residues. Losses at the gene ends were 3 bases for V and 2 bases for J; bases not matched to a gene: 7. Per germline, CDR1 SEHNR and CDR2 FQNEAQ (reference sequence).

The chain is built from TRBV6-4 and TRBJ2-2, with 7 bases aligning to TRBD2. Germline loops: CDR1 MRHNA, CDR2 SNTAGT. The CDR3 has 14 amino acids. After removal of 4 bases from V and 8 bases from J, the junction contained 7 bases not matched to a gene. CDR3 region: CASSVERGKGELFF. CDR3 coding DNA: TGTGCCAGCAGTGTGGAGCGGGGAAAAGGGGAGCTGTTTTTT.

This clone was picked up one time. The V and J genes are TRBV9 and TRBJ2-1; tentative D call: TRBD2 (6 bases). This CDR3 contains 16 residues. Trimming pared 1 base from V and 2 bases from J, leaving 13 bases between. The germline CDR1 and CDR2 sequences are SGDLS and YYNGEE. The CDR3 DNA reads as TGTGCCAGCAGCGTATCATCGGGAGTCACCTACAATGAGCAGTTCTTC. It specifies CASSVSSGVTYNEQFF.

This rearrangement joins TRBV2 to TRBJ1-4; possible D gene TRBD1, 5 bases. The V end lost 11 bases, the J end lost 5 bases, and 21 bases lay between the germline ends. Germline V gene lookup returns CDR1 SNHLY and CDR2 FYNNEI. The CDR3 sequence is 15 residues long. Written as DNA, the CDR3 is TGTGCCGGCCAAAAGCAGGGCCTTCCGAATGAAAAACTGTTTTTT. Translation: CAGQKQGLPNEKLFF.

This chain connects TRBV6-5 to TRBJ1-2; the D gene is possibly TRBD1 (6 bases). CDR3 length equals 15 residues. The germline V gene has CDR1 MNHEY and CDR2 SVGAGI. V was pared by 7 bases and J by 6 bases, with 21 bases between. This CDR3 is CASTSLTGIRNGYTF. CDR3 nucleotide sequence: TGTGCCAGCACCTCTCTTACAGGGATTAGAAATGGCTACACCTTC.

The genes are TRBV2 and TRBJ1-5; D is ambiguous. With 8 bases removed from V and 0 bases from J, the gap between germline ends came to 14 bases. The CDR3 totals 15 residues. CDR1 and CDR2 from the germline V gene are SNHLY and FYNNEI. The CDR3, as DNA: TGTGCCAGCGCCGATATCGCCTATAGCAATCAGCCCCAGCATTTT. Its translation: CASADIAYSNQPQHF.

This clone was counted once. The chain is built from TRBV10-3 and TRBJ2-7; 8 nucleotides line up with TRBD1. CDR1 ENHRY and CDR2 SYGVKD come from the germline V gene. The CDR3 sequence is 14 residues long. V shed 2 bases and J 3 bases; nucleotides not matched to a gene: 3. The CDR3 region has the DNA TGTGCCATCAGTGAGCAACAGGGGGGCTACGAGCAGTACTTC. This translates into CAISEQQGGYEQYF.

The chain employs TRBV14 and TRBJ2-7; possible D gene TRBD2, 6 bases. V was trimmed by 4 bases and J by 1 base, leaving 26 bases between them. In germline, CDR1 is SGHDN, CDR2 FVKESK. This CDR3 comprises 19 residues. CDR3 region: CASSPASRPGRKFSYEQYF. The CDR3 bases are TGTGCCAGCAGCCCCGCTTCCCGTCCGGGGAGGAAGTTTTCCTACGAGCAGTACTTC.

J is TRBJ1-2 and V is TRBV30; no firm D call. Germline loops: CDR1 GTSNPN, CDR2 SVGIG (reference sequence). CDR3 size: 12 residues. The V gene lost 0 bases and the J gene lost 4 bases, with 6 bases spanning the gap. Here the CDR3 reads CAWSVGLYGYTF. The CDR3 nucleotides are TGTGCCTGGAGTGTAGGACTCTATGGCTACACCTTC.

This chain joins TRBV5-6 and TRBJ2-7; no clear D. The germline gives CDR1 SGHDT, CDR2 YYEEEE. The CDR3 has 13 amino acids. The germline V and J ends were trimmed by 2 bases and 7 bases, with 13 bases remaining between them. CDR3 residues: CASSLSSYFEQYF. CDR3 DNA: TGTGCCAGCAGCTTAAGCTCCTATTTTGAGCAGTACTTC.

The chain employs TRBV10-3 and TRBJ1-3, with 9 bases that match TRBD1. Germline values: CDR1 ENHRY, CDR2 SYGVKD. This CDR3 region has 15 residues. The V gene end was trimmed by 7 bases and the J gene end by 4 bases; junction bases not matched to a gene: 8. The CDR3 sequence is CAIMLLGQGGNTIYF. The CDR3 bases are TGTGCCATCATGCTCCTAGGACAGGGGGGAAACACCATATATTTT.

The chain employs TRBV6-2 or TRBV6-3 and TRBJ2-7, with D possibly being TRBD1 (5 bases). This CDR3 region has 14 residues. Trimming stripped 2 bases from V and 2 bases from J, with 10 bases between. CDR1 and CDR2 (germline): MNHEY, SVGEGT. The DNA of the CDR3 is TGTGCCAGCAGTTACGAGGACACCCCCTACGAGCAGTACTTC. Amino acids: CASSYEDTPYEQYF.

The chain recombines TRBV7-2 with TRBJ2-7; 7 bases are a match to TRBD2. This CDR3 spans 16 amino acids. Trimming at V came to 4 bases and at J to 3 bases, leaving 12 bases not matched to a gene. The germline CDR1 and CDR2 sequences are SGHTA and FQGNSA. The DNA of the CDR3 is TGTGCCAGCAGCTCCGTTGGGACTATCGAGGGCTACGAGCAGTACTTC. Encoded protein: CASSSVGTIEGYEQYF.

The V gene is TRBV5-1, the J gene TRBJ1-2, with D unresolved. The CDR3 loop spans 14 amino acids. Germline CDR1 reads SGHRS; CDR2 reads YFSETQ. Between the trimmed V and J ends, which lost 1 base and 2 bases, there was a span of 9 bases. DNA for the CDR3: TGCGCCAGCAGCTTGACGTACATAAACTATGGCTACACCTTC. Translation gives CASSLTYINYGYTF.

The genes are TRBV12-3 or TRBV12-4 and TRBJ2-3; 9 bases map to TRBD2. Trimming removed 5 bases from V and 15 bases from J; junction bases left unmatched: 9. This CDR3 contains 12 residues. The CDR3 DNA reads TGTGCCAGCAGTCCCGCTAGCGGGGAGGGTTATTTT. It translates to CASSPASGEGYF.

V and J are TRBV3-1 (or the pseudogene TRBV3-2) and TRBJ2-1; D is unclear. There are 11 residues in the CDR3. Germline loops: CDR1 LGHDT, CDR2 YNNKEL (reference sequence). Trimming removed 2 bases from V and 9 bases from J, with 5 bases in between. The CDR3 nucleotides read TGTGCCAGCAGCCAATCGAGTGAGCAGTTCTTC. Its translation: CASSQSSEQFF.

This clone occurred a few times. V usage is TRBV28 and J usage is TRBJ1-1; D perhaps matches TRBD1 (5 bases). The CDR3 has 13 residues. Per germline, CDR1 MDHEN and CDR2 SYDVKM. Trimming removed 2 bases from V and 9 bases from J, with 13 bases in between. This CDR3 is CASSLVQVRQAFF. DNA of the CDR3: TGTGCCAGCAGTTTAGTACAGGTCCGACAAGCTTTCTTT.

V is TRBV24-1 and J is TRBJ2-7, with 9 bases fitting TRBD2. This CDR3 has 15 amino acids. CDR1 is KGHDR and CDR2 is SFDVKD in the germline V gene. The V and J ends lost 7 bases and 3 bases, in that order; junction bases with no gene match: 9. The CDR3 coding sequence is TGTGCCACCAGCACGACCGGGACTAGCAGCTACGAGCAGTACTTC. Translating it yields CATSTTGTSSYEQYF.

This chain joins TRBV28 and TRBJ2-2; TRBD1 matches 7 bases. Germline V CDR1 and CDR2: MDHEN, SYDVKM. CDR3 length: 15 residues. Trimming at V came to 8 bases and at J to 6 bases, leaving 12 bases not matched to a gene. The CDR3 sequence: CASQTGTEGAGELFF. DNA of the CDR3: TGTGCCAGCCAAACCGGGACAGAAGGGGCCGGGGAGCTGTTTTTT.

The CDR3 DNA follows: TGTGCCACCAGTGATCCCCTAGCGGGGGTCGATGAGCAGTTCTTC. It codes for CATSDPLAGVDEQFF. J is TRBJ2-1 and V is TRBV24-1; 10 nucleotides line up with TRBD2. In germline, CDR1 is KGHDR, CDR2 SFDVKD. The CDR3 extends over 15 amino acids. J gave up 8 bases and V 3 bases, and 6 bases lay outside the gene matches.

The V call is TRBV28, the J call TRBJ2-1; no clear D. V shed 3 bases and J shed 6 bases, with 9 bases lying between them. The CDR3 extends over 13 amino acids. Germline V gene lookup returns CDR1 MDHEN and CDR2 SYDVKM. The CDR3 bases are TGTGCCAGCAGTTTTGCAGGATCCAATGAGCAGTTCTTC. It specifies CASSFAGSNEQFF.

This chain links TRBV27 with TRBJ2-1; 10 nucleotides line up with TRBD2. V dropped 5 bases and J dropped 3; count of bases not matched to a gene: 4. The germline V gene encodes CDR1 MNHEY and CDR2 SMNVEV (reference sequence). This CDR3 comprises 15 residues. CDR3 amino acids: CASSPRTSGYNEQFF. For the CDR3, the DNA is TGTGCCAGCAGTCCTAGGACTAGCGGCTACAATGAGCAGTTCTTC.

The genes are TRBV28 and TRBJ1-2; 7 nucleotides line up with TRBD1. The germline V gene encodes CDR1 MDHEN and CDR2 SYDVKM. V shed 6 bases and J 2 bases; nucleotides not matched to a gene: 3. This CDR3 has 13 amino acids. CDR3 protein: CASRLTGNYGYTF. The CDR3 nucleotides are TGTGCCAGCAGACTGACAGGGAACTATGGCTACACCTTC.

The gene calls are TRBV10-3 and TRBJ1-5; 9 nucleotides align to TRBD1. V was clipped by 4 bases and J by 3 bases; unmatched bases: 4. Germline V gene lookup returns CDR1 ENHRY and CDR2 SYGVKD. The CDR3 is 15 amino acids. The CDR3 DNA is TGTGCCATCAGTGCCGGGACAGGGCCCAATCAGCCCCAGCATTTT. Residues: CAISAGTGPNQPQHF.

CDR3 DNA: TGTGCCAGCAGTTTGGGGGGACTAGCGGAGGCACCCTCCTACAATGAGCAGTTCTTC. Encoded protein: CASSLGGLAEAPSYNEQFF. This chain joins TRBV28 and TRBJ2-1, with TRBD2 matching over 11 bases. The CDR3 is made up of 19 amino acids. Germline CDR1 MDHEN, CDR2 SYDVKM. The V and J ends lost 3 bases and 0 bases, in that order; junction bases with no gene match: 10. Full variable domain (remainder filled in from reference TRBV28 and TRBJ2-1): DVKVTQSSRYLVKRTGEKVFLECVQDMDHENMFWYRQDPGLGLRLIYFSYDVKMKEKGDIPEGYSVSREKKERFSLILESASTNQTSMYLCASSLGGLAEAPSYNEQFFGPGTRLTVL.

The chain employs TRBV18 and TRBJ1-5; D gene ambiguous. From germline, CDR1 is KGHSH and CDR2 LQKENI. Trimming shortened V by 4 bases and J by 7 bases, and 14 bases separated the two germline ends. CDR3 length: 14 amino acids. CDR3 in amino acids: CASSLGRDTQPQHF. The DNA of the CDR3 is TGTGCCAGCTCACTTGGGAGAGATACACAGCCCCAGCATTTT.